This T cell receptor beta chain was documented in a study of shared clonotypes between healthy human individuals. Note on this clone: Additional DNA sequences in this sample encode the identical CDR3.

Repertoires were generated with immunoSEQ multiplex PCR, while TCRdb's copy carries only in-frame clones and drops some. The sample contains about a million clones, approximately 76% of which appear only once. Germline V lookup: CDR1 SEHNR, CDR2 FQNEAQ (reference sequence). The CDR3 extends over 14 amino acids. V shed 5 bases and J shed 2 bases, with 12 bases lying between them. The chain recombines TRBV7-9 with TRBJ2-5; D remains ambiguous. Sequenced material: memory CD4+ T cells sorted from blood. Subset noted: CD45RA-negative fraction. This clonotype was obtained from a young man in good health. As DNA, the CDR3 is TGTGCCAGCAGCCTCTTGACATATCAAGAGACCCAGTACTTC. This translates into CASSLLTYQETQYF.